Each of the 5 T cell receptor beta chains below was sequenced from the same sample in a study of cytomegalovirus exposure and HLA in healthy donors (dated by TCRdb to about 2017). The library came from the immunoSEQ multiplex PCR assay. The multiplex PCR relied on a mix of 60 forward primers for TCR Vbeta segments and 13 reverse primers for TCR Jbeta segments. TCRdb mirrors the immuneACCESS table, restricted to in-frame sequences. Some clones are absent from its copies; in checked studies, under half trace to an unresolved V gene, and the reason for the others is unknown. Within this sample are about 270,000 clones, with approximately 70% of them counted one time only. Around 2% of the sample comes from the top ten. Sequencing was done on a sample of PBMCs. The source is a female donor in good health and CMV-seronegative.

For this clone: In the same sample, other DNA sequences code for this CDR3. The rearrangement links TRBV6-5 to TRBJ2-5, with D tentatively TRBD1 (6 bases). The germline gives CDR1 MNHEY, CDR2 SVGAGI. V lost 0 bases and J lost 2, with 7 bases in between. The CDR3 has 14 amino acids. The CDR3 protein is CASSYSRGQETQYF. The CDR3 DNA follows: TGTGCCAGCAGTTACTCGAGGGGGCAAGAGACCCAGTACTTC.

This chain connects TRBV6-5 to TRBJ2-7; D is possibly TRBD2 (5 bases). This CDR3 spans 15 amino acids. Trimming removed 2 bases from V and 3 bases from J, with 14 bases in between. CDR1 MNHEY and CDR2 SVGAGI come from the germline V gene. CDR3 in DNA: TGTGCCAGCAGTTACACCCTGGGAGAAAGCTACGAGCAGTACTTC. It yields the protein CASSYTLGESYEQYF.

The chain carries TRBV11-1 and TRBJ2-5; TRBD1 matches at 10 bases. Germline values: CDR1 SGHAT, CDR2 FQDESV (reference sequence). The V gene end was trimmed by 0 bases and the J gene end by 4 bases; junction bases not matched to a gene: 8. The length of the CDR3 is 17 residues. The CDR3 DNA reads TGTGCCAGCAGCTTAGCGCTAGGGACAGGGGCGGGAGAGACCCAGTACTTC. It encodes CASSLALGTGAGETQYF.

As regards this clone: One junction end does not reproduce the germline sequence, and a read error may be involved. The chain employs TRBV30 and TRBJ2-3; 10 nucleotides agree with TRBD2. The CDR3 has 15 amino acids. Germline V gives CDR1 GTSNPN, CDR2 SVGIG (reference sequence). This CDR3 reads CARSSGTSVSDTQYF. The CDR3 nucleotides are TGTGCCCGGAGTTCAGGGACTAGCGTCTCAGATACGCAGTATTTT. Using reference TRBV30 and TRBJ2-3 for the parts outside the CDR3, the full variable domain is SQTIHQWPATLVQPVGSPLSLECTVEGTSNPNLYWYRQAAGRGLQLLFYSVGIGQISSEVPQNLSASRPQDRQFILSSKKLLLSDSGFYLCARSSGTSVSDTQYFGPGTRLTVL.

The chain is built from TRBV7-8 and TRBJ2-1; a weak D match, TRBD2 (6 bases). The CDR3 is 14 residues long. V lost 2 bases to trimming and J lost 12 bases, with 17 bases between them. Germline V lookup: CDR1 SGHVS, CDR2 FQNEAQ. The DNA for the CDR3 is TGTGCCAGCAGCTTAACTCAGGGCATCGGGGGGCAGTTCTTC. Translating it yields CASSLTQGIGGQFF. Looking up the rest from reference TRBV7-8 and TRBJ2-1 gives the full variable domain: GAGVSQSPRYKVAKRGQDVALRCDPISGHVSLFWYQQALGQGPEFLTYFQNEAQLDKSGLPSDRFFAERPEGSVSTLKIQRTQQEDSAVYLCASSLTQGIGGQFFGPGTRLTVL.